This T cell receptor beta chain was obtained from a study of CD8+ T cells in alopecia areata. In the study overall: Treatment of the treated patients consisted of oral tofacitinib, 5 to 10 mg twice daily. A 6-month off-drug phase came after tofacitinib, which had lasted 6 to 18 months. The study, taken as a whole, reports: As there was one nonresponder, how baseline CD8+ expansion relates to response remains uncertain.

Sequencing templates came from extracted RNA that was reverse transcribed into cDNA. Libraries were prepared by immunoSEQ multiplex PCR; TCRdb keeps only in-frame clonotypes and omits some of them. Among about 200,000 clones listed, roughly 50% were seen once. Indicated treatment: oral pan-JAK inhibitor, 5-10 mg twice daily. With regard to this clone: Its antigen remains unknown.

The material was CD4+ T cells sorted from blood, obtained at week 24, from a patient treated with tofacitinib. The sequence came from a human donor with alopecia areata.

CDR3: CSVSGTGGEAEAFF. The CDR3 DNA follows: TGCAGCGTATCCGGGACAGGGGGCGAAGCTGAAGCTTTCTTT. V and J are TRBV29-1 and TRBJ1-1; TRBD1 aligns across 12 bases. Germline trimming cut 6 bases from V and 6 bases from J; bases unmatched to any gene: 8. Germline CDR1 SQVTM, CDR2 ANQGSEA. CDR3 size: 14 residues.